These T cell receptor beta chains were read from a single sample in a study of shared clonotypes between healthy human individuals. Repertoires were generated with immunoSEQ multiplex PCR, while TCRdb's copy carries only in-frame clones and drops some. Among 2.3 million or so clones listed, 90% to 95% were seen once. Sequenced sample: naive CD4+ T cells from PBMCs. These receptors came from a man between 18 and 29 years old in good health. Some clones in this sample may be carry-over from other donors' samples. CDR3s include the opening cysteine and the closing phenylalanine or tryptophan. D genes are given only for firm matches. Rows give clone size only sometimes, using once, few, many, or a class for an expanded clone.

clone_size	v_call	d_call	j_call	cdr3_nt	cdr3_aa
-	TRBV5-1	-	TRBJ1-6	TGCGCCAGCAGCGCCCGTGAGACCAGCGATTCACCCCTCCACTTT	CASSARETSDSPLHF
-	TRBV5-1	TRBD2	TRBJ2-7	TGCGCCAGCACCCCCGGACTAGCGGGTAGCTACGAGCAGTACTTC	CASTPGLAGSYEQYF
once	TRBV30	-	TRBJ2-1	TGTGCCTGGACCGGCCACGAAAGGCAGTTCTTC	CAWTGHERQFF
-	TRBV6-6	-	TRBJ2-2	TGTGCCAGCAGCAGGCCCCCGAACACCGGGGAGCTGTTTTTT	CASSRPPNTGELFF
few	TRBV19	-	TRBJ1-2	TGTGCCAGTAGTATAGGCGCCCCTCGGGGAGGCTACACCTTC	CASSIGAPRGGYTF
-	TRBV2	-	TRBJ2-1	TGTGCCAGCAGTGGGCAAATAGCTTACAATGAGCAGTTCTTC	CASSGQIAYNEQFF
-	TRBV13	-	TRBJ2-2	TGTGCCAGCACGCGCGGTTCCTCGGTCACCGGGGAGCTGTTTTTT	CASTRGSSVTGELFF
-	TRBV27	-	TRBJ1-5	TGTGCCAGCAGCCAAGGGAATAGCAATCAGCCCCAGCATTTT	CASSQGNSNQPQHF
-	TRBV19	-	TRBJ2-3	TGTGCCAGTAGTATTGGACCTAACTCTCAGGTAGATACGCAGTATTTT	CASSIGPNSQVDTQYF
few	TRBV19	TRBD1	TRBJ1-5	TGTGCCAGTAGTCTACGACAGGGCTGGCAGCCCCAGCATTTT	CASSLRQGWQPQHF
-	TRBV14	-	TRBJ2-6	TGTGCCAGCAGCCAAGATCGGGGGTCCGGGGCCAACGTCCTGACTTTC	CASSQDRGSGANVLTF
-	TRBV28	-	TRBJ2-5	TGTGCCAGCCTTGAGGGGCACCAAGAGACCCAGTACTTC	CASLEGHQETQYF
-	TRBV27	-	TRBJ2-3	TGTGCCAGCAGTTTAAGGAAACCCACAGATACGCAGTATTTT	CASSLRKPTDTQYF
-	TRBV28	TRBD1	TRBJ2-7	TGTGCCAGCAGTACGGCTTCGACAGGGGGCTCCTACGAGCAGTACTTC	CASSTASTGGSYEQYF
-	TRBV9	TRBD1	TRBJ2-7	TGTGCCAGCAGTCCGGGACAGCGAAGCTCCTACGAGCAGTACTTC	CASSPGQRSSYEQYF
-	TRBV28	TRBD1	TRBJ2-2	TGTGCCAGCAGTTTACAGGGGGCGCAGACCGGGGAGCTGTTTTTT	CASSLQGAQTGELFF
-	TRBV4-3	TRBD2	TRBJ2-7	TGCGCCAGCAGCCACGCGCGGGAGACGGGGGAGCAGTACTTC	CASSHARETGEQYF
-	TRBV6-5	-	TRBJ1-6	TGTGCCAGCAGTTTACGGCGGGATAATTCACCCCTCCACTTT	CASSLRRDNSPLHF
-	TRBV7-3	-	TRBJ1-2	TGTGCCAGCAGCCCCGGGCCGCTCTATGGCTACACCTTC	CASSPGPLYGYTF
-	TRBV28	-	TRBJ2-6	TGTGCCAGCAGTCACGGTGGCAGGGGAGCTGGGGCCAACGTCCTGACTTTC	CASSHGGRGAGANVLTF
-	TRBV2	TRBD1	TRBJ1-1	TGTGCCAGCAGCCTGACAGGGGCAAACACTGAAGCTTTCTTT	CASSLTGANTEAFF
-	TRBV5-8	TRBD1	TRBJ2-2	TGTGCCAGCAGCCGACGACAGGGAACTTTGGGGACCGGGGAGCTGTTTTTT	CASSRRQGTLGTGELFF
-	TRBV6-5	-	TRBJ1-5	TGTGCCAGCAGTTACTCGCGGACCGCGCCCAATCAGCCCCAGCATTTT	CASSYSRTAPNQPQHF
-	TRBV5-5	-	TRBJ1-5	TGTGCCAGCAGACCCACAACTTATAGCAATCAGCCCCAGCATTTT	CASRPTTYSNQPQHF
-	TRBV5-1	TRBD2	TRBJ2-1	TGCGCCAGCAGCCCCGGGCTAGCGGGAGCGGTCTCCTACAATGAGCAGTTCTTC	CASSPGLAGAVSYNEQFF
-	TRBV7-8	TRBD1	TRBJ1-5	TGTGCCAGCAGATCCGGGACAGGGAATTATCAGCCCCAGCATTTT	CASRSGTGNYQPQHF
-	TRBV28	TRBD1	TRBJ1-2	TGTGCCAGCAGTCCCGCAACAGGGGTCCGCTATGGCTACACCTTC	CASSPATGVRYGYTF
-	TRBV30	-	TRBJ2-7	TGTGCCTGGAGTGTAATACCCTACGAGCAGTACTTC	CAWSVIPYEQYF
-	TRBV19	TRBD2	TRBJ2-7	TGTGCCAGTAGTAATATGCCTAGCGGGGCCTACGAGCAGTACTTC	CASSNMPSGAYEQYF
-	TRBV11-2	TRBD1	TRBJ2-7	TGTGCCAGCAGCCCCCGGACAGGGTCCTACGAGCAGTACTTC	CASSPRTGSYEQYF
-	TRBV19	TRBD1	TRBJ1-2	TGTGCCAGTAGAGGGGGACAGAATTTTGGCTACACCTTC	CASRGGQNFGYTF
once	TRBV5-1	-	TRBJ2-7	TGCGCCAGCAGCTTGGTTCTCGGGACAAGCTACGAGCAGTACTTC	CASSLVLGTSYEQYF
-	TRBV18	-	TRBJ2-1	TGTGCCAGCTCACCGGGACCCTCCTACAATGAGCAGTTCTTC	CASSPGPSYNEQFF
once	TRBV9	TRBD1	TRBJ1-2	TGTGCCAGCAGTCCGGACAGGGTTAGCTATGGCTACACCTTC	CASSPDRVSYGYTF
-	TRBV2	-	TRBJ1-4	TGTGCCAGCAGCGAAGTAGGTGCAACTAATGAAAAACTGTTTTTT	CASSEVGATNEKLFF
few	TRBV30	-	TRBJ1-5	TGTGCCTGGAGTAGGGGTCCCAATCAGCCCCAGCATTTT	CAWSRGPNQPQHF
-	TRBV6-5	-	TRBJ2-5	TGTGCTACCGCCAGCGGTTCCGGGAAGGAGACCCAGTACTTC	CATASGSGKETQYF
-	TRBV7-2	TRBD2	TRBJ2-3	TGTGCCAGCAGCTTAGCGCTCTCAGCGGGAAGCACAGATACGCAGTATTTT	CASSLALSAGSTDTQYF
few	TRBV25-1	TRBD1	TRBJ1-2	TGTGCCAGCAGTGGGGGGACAGGGTTGATGTTCTACACCTTC	CASSGGTGLMFYTF
once	TRBV28	-	TRBJ1-5	TGTGCCAGCAGTTTACAGGGCAATCAGCCCCAGCATTTT	CASSLQGNQPQHF
-	TRBV5-1	TRBD2	TRBJ2-2	TGCGCCAGCAGGCTAGCGGGAGACACCGGGGAGCTGTTTTTT	CASRLAGDTGELFF
-	TRBV19	-	TRBJ1-4	TGTGCCAGTAGTATTTCCTCGGCATTGGGAGAAAAACTGTTTTTT	CASSISSALGEKLFF
-	TRBV9	TRBD1	TRBJ1-1	TGTGCCAGCAGCGCAACGGGACAGAAGAACACTGAAGCTTTCTTT	CASSATGQKNTEAFF
-	TRBV29-1	-	TRBJ1-2	TGCAGCGTTGAAGGGAACTCAGATGGCTACACCTTC	CSVEGNSDGYTF
-	TRBV4-3	-	TRBJ1-2	TGCGCCAGCAGCCAAGATTCGACAGCGGGCTATGGCTACACCTTC	CASSQDSTAGYGYTF
-	TRBV7-2	-	TRBJ1-1	TGTGCCAGCAGCTTGGAGCGGATGGCTGAAGCTTTCTTT	CASSLERMAEAFF
-	TRBV5-1	TRBD1	TRBJ2-7	TGCGCCAGCAGCTTGGCGGGACAGGATGACTACGAGCAGTACTTC	CASSLAGQDDYEQYF
-	TRBV5-8	-	TRBJ1-5	TGTGCCAGCAGCCAACGACAGGCACTTATTAATCAGCCCCAGCATTTT	CASSQRQALINQPQHF
-	TRBV6-6	-	TRBJ2-5	TGTGCCAGCAGACTAGGGGGGGGGTTGGAGACCCAGTACTTC	CASRLGGGLETQYF
-	TRBV6-5	TRBD2	TRBJ2-3	TGTGCCAGCAGTTACTTAGCGGGAGCGGTGGCAGATACGCAGTATTTT	CASSYLAGAVADTQYF